The rows below give T cell receptor beta chains drawn from one sample of a study of T cell repertoires in ileal Crohn's disease. Data came from immunoSEQ multiplex PCR; TCRdb stores just in-frame clones and leaves some out. The sample carries 2,000 to 2,500 clones, less than 80% recorded once. The sequenced sample consisted of ileal tissue. The receptors derive from an adult with Crohn's disease. Each CDR3 is given with its conserved first and last residue. D genes are given only for firm matches. The size of a clone is reported for some rows only, either as once, few or many, or as a class for expanded clones.

v_call	clone_size	d_call	j_call	cdr3_nt	cdr3_aa
TRBV25-1	.	.	TRBJ2-7	TGTGCCAGCAGTGGGCAGGACACCTACGAGCAGTACTTC	CASSGQDTYEQYF
TRBV5-1	.	TRBD1	TRBJ2-5	TGCGCCAGCAGCGGGACAGGGAAAGAGACCCAGTACTTC	CASSGTGKETQYF
TRBV6-1	.	.	TRBJ1-2	TGTGCCAGCAGTGAATCTGAGAACTATGGCTACACCTTC	CASSESENYGYTF
TRBV27	.	.	TRBJ1-2	TGTGCCAGCAGCCCCGGGGGACTCAGCTACTATGGCTACACCTTC	CASSPGGLSYYGYTF
TRBV28	few	.	TRBJ1-2	TGTGCCAGCAGTCCCTCCGATGGGGGAGGAAGATATGGCTACACCTTC	CASSPSDGGGRYGYTF
TRBV20-1	few	.	TRBJ1-1	TGCAGTGCTAAGGACAGTCTTGGAGCTTTCTTT	CSAKDSLGAFF
TRBV14	.	.	TRBJ1-3	TGTGCCAGCAGCCCCGGTCCGGGTTCCCTCGGTAGAAACACCATATATTTT	CASSPGPGSLGRNTIYF
TRBV5-1	.	.	TRBJ2-7	TGCGCCAGCAGTTCAATCTCCTACGAGCAGTACTTC	CASSSISYEQYF
TRBV11-3	.	TRBD2	TRBJ2-7	TGTGCCAGCAGCTTAGTCCCTAGCGGGAAGGCCACCTACGAGCAGTACTTC	CASSLVPSGKATYEQYF
TRBV4-2	.	TRBD2	TRBJ2-1	TGTGCCAGCAGCCAAGAGGCACTAGCGGGTTCCTACAATGAGCAGTTCTTC	CASSQEALAGSYNEQFF
TRBV7-3	.	TRBD1	TRBJ2-3	TGTGCCAGCAGCTTCGGCAGGGGGACAGATACGCAGTATTTT	CASSFGRGTDTQYF
TRBV27	.	.	TRBJ2-2	TGTGCCAGCAGTTTAGATGGCGGGTGGAGCGGGGAGCTGTTTTTT	CASSLDGGWSGELFF
TRBV19	.	TRBD2	TRBJ2-3	TGTGCCAGTAGTATAGTAGCGGGAGGCGCAGATACGCAGTATTTT	CASSIVAGGADTQYF
TRBV5-1	.	TRBD2	TRBJ2-3	TGCGCCAGCAGCCTCGGGAGGGCCAGAGATACGCAGTATTTT	CASSLGRARDTQYF
TRBV4-2	.	TRBD1	TRBJ1-1	TGTGCCAGCAGCCAAGATGAGGGGACAGGGGGCACTGAAGCTTTCTTT	CASSQDEGTGGTEAFF
TRBV6-4	.	TRBD2	TRBJ2-1	TGTGCCAGCAGTGACTCTAGCGGGAGTTACAATGAGCAGTTCTTC	CASSDSSGSYNEQFF
TRBV27	.	.	TRBJ1-2	TGTGCCAGCAGTTCCCTGACAGGTCTCGCTAACTATGGCTACACCTTC	CASSSLTGLANYGYTF
TRBV5-1	.	TRBD2	TRBJ2-1	TGCGCCAGCAGCTTGACTAGCGCAAGCTCCTACAATGAGCAGTTCTTC	CASSLTSASSYNEQFF
TRBV6-6	once	TRBD1	TRBJ1-1	TGTGCCAGCAGTGACCCGGGACAGGGAGGAACTGAAGCTTTCTTT	CASSDPGQGGTEAFF
TRBV14	.	TRBD2	TRBJ2-1	TGTGCCAGCAGCCGACTAGCGGGAGGAAAGGATGAGCAGTTCTTC	CASSRLAGGKDEQFF
TRBV7-8	.	.	TRBJ2-7	TGTGCCAGCAGCCCCCAGGTGGCTACCTACGAGCAGTACTTC	CASSPQVATYEQYF
TRBV11-3	.	TRBD2	TRBJ2-2	TGTGCCAGTGGGAGATGGGAGGGGATGAACACCGGGGAGCTGTTTTTT	CASGRWEGMNTGELFF
TRBV7-2	.	.	TRBJ2-1	TGTGCCAGCAGCTTAGTTGGCGGCGGAGCGGATGAGCAGTTCTTC	CASSLVGGGADEQFF
TRBV27	few	.	TRBJ2-1	TGTGCCAGCGGGGTAGGGGGACCCTACAATGAGCAGTTCTTC	CASGVGGPYNEQFF
TRBV6-5	.	TRBD2	TRBJ2-7	TGTGCCAGCAGCATACTAGCGGGAGGTGAGCAGTACTTC	CASSILAGGEQYF
TRBV6-5	.	.	TRBJ2-1	TGTGCCAGCAGTTCTCTAGGGGGTGAGCAGTTCTTC	CASSSLGGEQFF
TRBV2	once	.	TRBJ2-5	TGTGCCAGCAGAGGAGGGACAGCAATCCAAGAGACCCAGTACTTC	CASRGGTAIQETQYF
TRBV18	once	.	TRBJ1-2	TGTGCCAGCTCATCCGACCCTACCAGGGGTTCTGTGGGCTACACCTTC	CASSSDPTRGSVGYTF
TRBV11-2	.	TRBD1	TRBJ2-2	TGTGCCAGCAGCCCAATCCGGGACAGGGGGAACACCGGGGAGCTGTTTTTT	CASSPIRDRGNTGELFF
TRBV7-2	.	.	TRBJ1-6	TGTGCCAGCAGCTTAAATCCAGGTGGCGCGAATTCACCCCTCCACTTT	CASSLNPGGANSPLHF
TRBV29-1	few	.	TRBJ1-1	TGCAGCGTTGGACAGTTCGGCACTGAAGCTTTCTTT	CSVGQFGTEAFF
TRBV28	.	.	TRBJ2-1	TGTGCCAGCATAGGCGGGGCCCTCTCCTACAATGAGCAGTTCTTC	CASIGGALSYNEQFF
TRBV6-1	.	.	TRBJ1-6	TGTGCCAGCAGTCTTAGACGGGAAGATAATTCACCCCTCCACTTT	CASSLRREDNSPLHF
TRBV7-2	.	.	TRBJ2-3	TGTGCCAGCAGCTTAGATATCGGCACAGATACGCAGTATTTT	CASSLDIGTDTQYF
TRBV18	.	.	TRBJ2-7	TGTGCCAGCTCACCGGGAGGATCCTACGAGCAGTACTTC	CASSPGGSYEQYF
TRBV9	.	.	TRBJ1-3	TGTGCCAGCAACCCTGCCCCGGGGGGCACCTCTGGAAACACCATATATTTT	CASNPAPGGTSGNTIYF
TRBV11-2	.	TRBD2	TRBJ2-2	TGTGCCAGCAGCTTAGTAGGAACTAGCGGGATCGACACCGGGGAGCTGTTTTTT	CASSLVGTSGIDTGELFF
TRBV5-1	.	.	TRBJ1-2	TGCGCCAGCAGCTTGGGGCCAGGGGTCGACTATGGCTACACCTTC	CASSLGPGVDYGYTF
TRBV7-9	.	TRBD1	TRBJ1-2	TGTGCCAGCAGCTCAGACAGGGGACAGGGGGCAGAAAACTATGGCTACACCTTC	CASSSDRGQGAENYGYTF
TRBV6-1	.	.	TRBJ1-5	TGTGCCAGCAGTGCAGACAGAGGTGGCAATCAGCCCCAGCATTTT	CASSADRGGNQPQHF
TRBV25-1	.	.	TRBJ2-7	TGTGCCAGCAGTTCAGCCAGGGGCCACGAGCAGTACTTC	CASSSARGHEQYF
TRBV5-1	once	TRBD2	TRBJ2-7	TGCGCCAGCAGCTTGGCTAGCGGCAGGGTACTATACGAGCAGTACTTC	CASSLASGRVLYEQYF
TRBV6-1	.	TRBD2	TRBJ2-7	TGTGCCAGCAACTCCGGGACTAGCTCCTACGAGCAGTACTTC	CASNSGTSSYEQYF
TRBV13	.	.	TRBJ2-4	TGTGCCAGCAGCTTAGTAGGCGGGAATGCCAAAAACATTCAGTACTTC	CASSLVGGNAKNIQYF
TRBV5-5	.	.	TRBJ2-5	TGTGCCAGCAGCACCCGGACAAATTGGCAAGAGACCCAGTACTTC	CASSTRTNWQETQYF
TRBV13	.	TRBD2	TRBJ2-1	TGTGCCAGCAGCCTAGGTGTGACTAGCCCCCGGCAAGAGCAGTTCTTC	CASSLGVTSPRQEQFF
TRBV27	.	TRBD1	TRBJ2-7	TGTGCCAGCAGCCCTGGACAGGGGAACTACGAGCAGTACTTC	CASSPGQGNYEQYF
TRBV5-1	.	TRBD2	TRBJ2-3	TGCGCCAGCAGCCTTAGCGGGAGCACAGATACGCAGTATTTT	CASSLSGSTDTQYF
TRBV7-2	.	.	TRBJ1-1	TGTGCCAGCAGCTTATGGGCAGGATCGAACACTGAAGCTTTCTTT	CASSLWAGSNTEAFF
TRBV5-6	.	.	TRBJ1-3	TGTGCCAGCAGCTTCTCCGGAAACACCATATATTTT	CASSFSGNTIYF
TRBV25-1	.	.	TRBJ2-7	TGTGCCAGCAGTGGAACCCGTGAGGAGCAGTACTTC	CASSGTREEQYF
TRBV4-2	.	TRBD2	TRBJ2-7	TGTGCCAGCAGCCAAGGAGCAAGCGGGAGCCCCTACGAGCAGTACTTC	CASSQGASGSPYEQYF
TRBV6-1	.	.	TRBJ1-5	TGTGCCAGCAGGGGGGGGGCGAGTCAGCCCCAGCATTTT	CASRGGASQPQHF
TRBV7-2	.	.	TRBJ2-7	TGTGCCAGCAGCTTAGGTTCCGGGACTCAGTACTTC	CASSLGSGTQYF
TRBV25-1	.	TRBD2	TRBJ2-7	TGTGCCAGCAGTTCCAGGGACTACTCCTACGAGCAGTACTTC	CASSSRDYSYEQYF
TRBV6-5	.	TRBD1	TRBJ1-6	TGTGCCAGCAGTTTACAACAGGGGTGGTCTTCACCCCTCCACTTT	CASSLQQGWSSPLHF
TRBV18	.	TRBD1	TRBJ2-2	TGTGCCAGCTCACCACGCGGACAGGCGAACACCGGGGAGCTGTTTTTT	CASSPRGQANTGELFF
TRBV15	.	TRBD1	TRBJ1-2	TGTGCCACCAGCAGGGACAGGGGGAACTATGGCTACACCTTC	CATSRDRGNYGYTF